Listed here are 32 T cell receptor beta chains from one sample, sequenced in a study of blood T cell repertoires in COVID-19. Generated by immunoSEQ multiplex PCR, the TCRdb table keeps only in-frame clones and is missing some. The sample yields a few hundred thousand clones, approximately 86% seen once. Sequencing was performed on peripheral blood. These receptors were taken from a woman of 80 years or more with acute or convalescent COVID-19.

The rearrangement links TRBV5-1 to TRBJ1-1; perhaps TRBD1 as D (5 bases). This CDR3 has 13 amino acids. The germline V gene has CDR1 SGHRS and CDR2 YFSETQ. V was pared by 4 bases and J by 7 bases, with 14 bases between. CDR3 protein: CASSPTRAFEAFF. The CDR3 DNA sequence: TGCGCCAGCAGCCCGACCAGGGCATTTGAAGCTTTCTTT.

The V gene is TRBV7-8, the J gene TRBJ1-6; a weak D match, TRBD1 (5 bases). The CDR3 length is 14 residues. The germline V and J ends were trimmed by 3 bases and 10 bases, with 13 bases remaining between them. CDR1 SGHVS and CDR2 FQNEAQ come from the germline V gene. The CDR3, as DNA: TGTGCCAGCAGCTTTGCAGGGATTAGGTCACCCCTCCACTTT. Protein product: CASSFAGIRSPLHF.

CDR3: CASSQVQGGGTEAFF. CDR3 DNA sequence: TGTGCCAGCAGCCAAGTACAGGGGGGCGGCACTGAAGCTTTCTTT. The rearrangement joins TRBV3-1 (or the pseudogene TRBV3-2) to TRBJ1-1; TRBD1 matches at 8 bases. CDR1 is LGHDT and CDR2 is YNNKEL in the germline V gene (reference sequence). This CDR3 contains 15 residues. The junction had 5 bases not matched to a gene; V was cut back by 1 base and J by 4 bases.

The chain carries TRBV3-1 (or the pseudogene TRBV3-2) and TRBJ2-5; D possibly corresponds to TRBD1 (5 bases). The CDR3 totals 15 residues. The germline V gene encodes CDR1 LGHDT and CDR2 YNNKEL (reference sequence). V was trimmed by 1 base and J by 1 base, leaving 10 bases between them. The CDR3 spells CASSQGAGPQETQYF. The CDR3 DNA is TGTGCCAGCAGCCAAGGCGCAGGGCCCCAAGAGACCCAGTACTTC.

This chain connects TRBV30 to TRBJ1-6, with 8 bases identical to TRBD1. The CDR3 sequence is 15 residues long. Germline loops: CDR1 GTSNPN, CDR2 SVGIG (reference sequence). V dropped 2 bases and J dropped 10; count of bases not matched to a gene: 10. CDR3 amino acids: CAWSSSGTGFSPLHF. The DNA of the CDR3 is TGTGCCTGGAGTTCATCCGGGACAGGTTTCTCACCCCTCCACTTT.

The gene calls are TRBV6-4 and TRBJ1-2, with D possibly TRBD1 on 6 matching bases. CDR1 and CDR2 (germline): MRHNA, SNTAGT. Trimming removed 5 bases at V and 5 bases at J, with 12 bases between. The CDR3 loop spans 13 amino acids. CDR3 in amino acids: CASSSNTGYGYTF. In DNA form, the CDR3 reads TGTGCCAGCAGTTCGAATACAGGGTATGGCTACACCTTC.

This chain links TRBV27 with TRBJ1-1, with 8 bases matching TRBD1. Germline assignment: CDR1 MNHEY and CDR2 SMNVEV (reference sequence). The CDR3 sequence is 21 residues long. Trimming at V came to 2 bases and at J to 1 base, leaving 21 bases not matched to a gene. The CDR3: CASSLGTASGQGNVRNTEAFF. CDR3 sequence (DNA): TGTGCCAGCAGTTTAGGGACAGCTAGCGGACAGGGCAATGTGAGGAACACTGAAGCTTTCTTT.

This sequence joins TRBV19 and TRBJ1-5; tentative D call: TRBD1 (5 bases). CDR1 and CDR2 (germline): LNHDA, SQIVND (reference sequence). With 8 bases removed from V and 7 bases from J, the gap between germline ends came to 18 bases. This CDR3 spans 14 amino acids. CDR3 bases: TGTGCCAGTGCCCTGCAGGCAGGGCTACAGCCCCAGCATTTT. Protein sequence: CASALQAGLQPQHF.

The CDR3 nucleotides are TGTGCCAGTAACCGGGACACAAACTATGGCTACACCTTC. Translated, it gives CASNRDTNYGYTF. J is TRBJ1-2 and V is TRBV19, with a weak D call TRBD1 (6 bases). Per the germline V gene, CDR1 is LNHDA and CDR2 is SQIVND (reference sequence). Trimming pared 7 bases from V and 2 bases from J, leaving 11 bases between. This CDR3 is 13 amino acids long. Variable domain in full (rest from reference TRBV19 and TRBJ1-2): DGGITQSPKYLFRKEGQNVTLSCEQNLNHDAMYWYRQDPGQGLRLIYYSQIVNDFQKGDIAEGYSVSREKKESFPLTVTSAQKNPTAFYLCASNRDTNYGYTFGSGTRLTVV.

The chain combines TRBV3-1 (or the pseudogene TRBV3-2) with TRBJ1-2; unclear D gene. V dropped 4 bases and J dropped 8 bases, with 14 bases sitting between them. In germline, CDR1 is LGHDT, CDR2 YNNKEL (reference sequence). This CDR3 comprises 13 residues. DNA for the CDR3: TGTGCCAGCAGCCGTCAAATCAACTCCGGCTACACCTTC. This encodes CASSRQINSGYTF.

The V gene is TRBV3-1 (or the pseudogene TRBV3-2), the J gene TRBJ1-1, with D perhaps TRBD1 (6 bases). Trimming left V 5 bases short and J 6 bases short, with 13 bases between. Germline CDR1 LGHDT, CDR2 YNNKEL (reference sequence). This CDR3 comprises 13 residues. CDR3 in DNA: TGTGCCAGCAGCGTAATAGGGACACCTGAAGCTTTCTTT. Its protein product is CASSVIGTPEAFF.

This chain connects TRBV5-1 to TRBJ2-3, with TRBD2 matching 8 bases. After removal of 0 bases from V and 3 bases from J, the junction contained 3 bases not matched to a gene. There are 15 residues in the CDR3. The germline CDR1 and CDR2 sequences are SGHRS and YFSETQ. The CDR3 sequence is CASSLGSGETDTQYF. The CDR3, as DNA: TGCGCCAGCAGCTTGGGTAGCGGGGAGACAGATACGCAGTATTTT.

This rearrangement joins TRBV18 to TRBJ2-5; D is possibly TRBD1 (6 bases). V was pared by 3 bases and J by 4 bases, with 18 bases between. From germline, CDR1 is KGHSH and CDR2 LQKENI. CDR3 length equals 16 residues. The CDR3 DNA reads as TGTGCCAGCTCACCGGGACCAACAGGGTTGGGAGAGACCCAGTACTTC. Residues: CASSPGPTGLGETQYF.

The chain uses TRBV4-1 and TRBJ2-7, with TRBD1 as a possible D gene (6 bases). V lost 2 bases and J 0 bases, leaving 11 bases between the germline ends. The CDR3 extends over 15 amino acids. Germline V gene lookup returns CDR1 MGHRA and CDR2 YSYEKL. CDR3 residues: CASSQTGRFSYEQYF. In DNA, the CDR3 is TGCGCCAGCAGCCAAACAGGGAGATTCTCCTACGAGCAGTACTTC.

The genes are TRBV4-1 and TRBJ2-2; 11 bases map to TRBD1. The CDR3 has 16 residues. J was trimmed by 6 bases and V by 1 base; bases with no gene match: 4. CDR1 MGHRA and CDR2 YSYEKL come from the germline V gene. The CDR3 coding sequence is TGCGCCAGCAGCCAAGGAGCGGGACAGGGGGCCGGGGAGCTGTTTTTT. Its protein product is CASSQGAGQGAGELFF.

This rearrangement joins TRBV6-2 or TRBV6-3 to TRBJ2-6, with TRBD1 matching 7 bases. V shed 5 bases and J 0 bases; nucleotides not matched to a gene: 7. The germline CDR1 and CDR2 sequences are MNHEY and SVGEGT. The CDR3 sequence is 17 residues long. The CDR3 sequence: CASSRDRVYSGANVLTF. The CDR3 nucleotides read TGTGCCAGCAGTAGGGACAGAGTCTACTCTGGGGCCAACGTCCTGACTTTC.

This chain joins TRBV19 and TRBJ1-5; TRBD1 agrees at 9 bases. V shed 5 bases, J shed 7 bases, and the junction held 6 bases outside the gene matches. Germline V gene sequence: CDR1 LNHDA, CDR2 SQIVND (reference sequence). The CDR3 has 14 amino acids. The CDR3 region has the DNA TGTGCCAGTAGTGCCCGGGACAGGGCCCAGCCCCAGCATTTT. Translated: CASSARDRAQPQHF.

The rearrangement uses TRBV2 and TRBJ1-1; a possible D gene is TRBD1 (6 bases). This CDR3 region has 11 residues. Germline V gives CDR1 SNHLY, CDR2 FYNNEI. Trimming stripped 7 bases from V and 8 bases from J, with 11 bases between. In nucleotides, the CDR3 is TGTGCCAGCAACGAGGACAGAGAAGCTTTCTTT. This encodes CASNEDREAFF.

The chain is built from TRBV4-3 and TRBJ2-2; 8 bases fit TRBD2. The V gene's germline CDR1 is LGHNA and CDR2 YSLEER. The junction had 0 bases not matched to a gene; V was cut back by 0 bases and J by 0 bases. The CDR3 has 16 residues. In nucleotides, the CDR3 is TGCGCCAGCAGCCAAGAGCGGGGGGCGAACACCGGGGAGCTGTTTTTT. It codes for CASSQERGANTGELFF.

The chain carries TRBV5-1 and TRBJ2-3; 11 bases are shared with TRBD2. In germline, CDR1 is SGHRS, CDR2 YFSETQ. This CDR3 is 17 amino acids long. V gave up 5 bases and J gave up 6 bases; unmatched junction bases: 14. CDR3 residues: CASRYLAGGPPADTQYF. In DNA form, the CDR3 reads TGCGCCAGCAGGTATCTAGCGGGGGGCCCTCCAGCCGATACGCAGTATTTT. The variable domain in full, completed from reference TRBV5-1 and TRBJ2-3, reads KAGVTQTPRYLIKTRGQQVTLSCSPISGHRSVSWYQQTPGQGLQFLFEYFSETQRNKGNFPGRFSGRQFSNSRSEMNVSTLELGDSALYLCASRYLAGGPPADTQYFGPGTRLTVL.

This clone was detected a few times. This chain uses TRBV19 with TRBJ2-1; TRBD2 agrees at 8 bases. The CDR3 consists of 15 residues. With V trimmed by 5 bases and J by 8 bases, 11 bases remained unmatched. Germline V gene sequence: CDR1 LNHDA, CDR2 SQIVND (reference sequence). The CDR3 is CASSLQRGPGDEQFF. The CDR3 nucleotides read TGTGCCAGTAGTCTCCAGCGGGGGCCGGGGGATGAGCAGTTCTTC. The full variable domain, with the rest looked up from reference TRBV19 and TRBJ2-1, is DGGITQSPKYLFRKEGQNVTLSCEQNLNHDAMYWYRQDPGQGLRLIYYSQIVNDFQKGDIAEGYSVSREKKESFPLTVTSAQKNPTAFYLCASSLQRGPGDEQFFGPGTRLTVL.

V gene TRBV10-3 combines with J gene TRBJ2-1; TRBD2 matches at 13 bases. CDR3 length: 16 amino acids. V lost 6 bases and J lost 6; bases outside the gene matches: 8. Germline-derived CDR1 and CDR2 are ENHRY and SYGVKD. In DNA, the CDR3 is TGTGCCATCAGCGAAGGCGGGACTAGCGGGACCAATGAGCAGTTCTTC. It yields the protein CAISEGGTSGTNEQFF.

The V call is TRBV7-2, the J call TRBJ2-7, with D possibly being TRBD1 (6 bases). Germline-derived CDR1 and CDR2 are SGHTA and FQGNSA. V lost 1 base and J 1 base, leaving 8 bases between the germline ends. The CDR3 contains 14 residues. The CDR3 DNA reads TGTGCCAGCAGCTTAGAGGGACAATCCTACGAGCAGTACTTC. Translated, it gives CASSLEGQSYEQYF. Complete variable domain (other parts from reference TRBV7-2 and TRBJ2-7): GAGVSQSPSNKVTEKGKDVELRCDPISGHTALYWYRQSLGQGLEFLIYFQGNSAPDKSGLPSDRFSAERTGGSVSTLTIQRTQQEDSAVYLCASSLEGQSYEQYFGPGTRLTVT.

The chain employs TRBV24-1 and TRBJ2-1; a possible D gene is TRBD2 (5 bases). CDR3 length equals 15 residues. Looked up from germline, CDR1 is KGHDR and CDR2 is SFDVKD. The V end lost 6 bases, the J end lost 7 bases, and 18 bases lay between the germline ends. The CDR3, as DNA: TGTGCCACCAGTCGGACCAGCGGTGCTTGGAATGAGCAGTTCTTC. Its protein product is CATSRTSGAWNEQFF.

The count of this clone is one. The rearrangement uses TRBV5-4 and TRBJ2-3; tentatively, D is TRBD2 (5 bases). V lost 6 bases to trimming and J lost 4 bases, with 18 bases between them. There are 15 residues in the CDR3. Germline V gene data show CDR1 as SGHNT and CDR2 as YYREEE (reference sequence). This CDR3 reads CASTGTRDEADTQYF. The CDR3 DNA is TGTGCCAGCACCGGAACTAGGGATGAGGCAGATACGCAGTATTTT.

This chain connects TRBV2 to TRBJ2-2; 12 bases agree with TRBD1. CDR3 size: 17 residues. Germline CDR1 reads SNHLY; CDR2 reads FYNNEI. After removal of 3 bases from V and 3 bases from J, the junction contained 5 bases not matched to a gene. The CDR3 loop is CASSDPGQGAYTGELFF. The CDR3 coding sequence is TGTGCCAGCAGTGACCCGGGACAGGGGGCGTACACCGGGGAGCTGTTTTTT.

Points on this clone: Different DNA sequences within this sample yield the same CDR3. The chain carries TRBV5-4 and TRBJ1-2; possible D gene TRBD1, 6 bases. CDR3 size: 15 residues. V dropped 0 bases and J dropped 6 bases, with 15 bases sitting between them. CDR1 and CDR2 from the germline V gene are SGHNT and YYREEE (reference sequence). The CDR3, as DNA: TGTGCCAGCAGCTTGGGAGGGCAGGGGAAAGATGGCTACACCTTC. Its translation: CASSLGGQGKDGYTF.

The CDR3 is CASSVEPGTYNSPLHF. CDR3 sequence (DNA): TGTGCCAGCAGCGTAGAGCCAGGGACCTATAATTCACCCCTCCACTTT. V usage is TRBV9 and J usage is TRBJ1-6; possibly TRBD1 for D (5 bases). V lost 0 bases to trimming and J lost 2 bases, with 9 bases between them. The V gene's germline CDR1 is SGDLS and CDR2 YYNGEE. This CDR3 is 16 amino acids long.

This chain joins TRBV5-1 and TRBJ2-2, with 15 positions matching TRBD2. Losses at the gene ends were 3 bases for V and 0 bases for J; bases not matched to a gene: 3. The germline V gene encodes CDR1 SGHRS and CDR2 YFSETQ. CDR3 length equals 18 residues. CDR3 protein: CASSSGLAGGANTGELFF. The CDR3 DNA is TGCGCCAGCAGCTCGGGACTAGCGGGGGGTGCGAACACCGGGGAGCTGTTTTTT.

The chain joins TRBV28 to TRBJ1-6; TRBD1 agrees at 8 bases. V lost 4 bases, J lost 10 bases, and 6 bases stayed unmatched. Germline CDR1 and CDR2: MDHEN and SYDVKM. The CDR3 totals 14 residues. The CDR3 sequence is CASSSGQGGSPLHF. The CDR3 region has the DNA TGTGCCAGCAGTTCCGGACAGGGTGGATCACCCCTCCACTTT.

The chain uses TRBV12-3 or TRBV12-4 and TRBJ2-1, with D unclear. V was cut by 5 bases and J by 5 bases, with 7 bases left in between. The CDR3 consists of 12 residues. The CDR3 here is CASSPNNNEQFF. The DNA of the CDR3 is TGTGCCAGCAGTCCCAACAACAATGAGCAGTTCTTC.

The chain employs TRBV2 and TRBJ1-3; 7 bases agree with TRBD1. The CDR3 consists of 14 residues. Germline-derived CDR1 and CDR2 are SNHLY and FYNNEI. J was trimmed by 2 bases and V by 10 bases; bases with no gene match: 8. This CDR3 is CATRQGQTGNTIYF. CDR3 DNA sequence: TGTGCCACCAGACAGGGACAGACTGGAAACACCATATATTTT.